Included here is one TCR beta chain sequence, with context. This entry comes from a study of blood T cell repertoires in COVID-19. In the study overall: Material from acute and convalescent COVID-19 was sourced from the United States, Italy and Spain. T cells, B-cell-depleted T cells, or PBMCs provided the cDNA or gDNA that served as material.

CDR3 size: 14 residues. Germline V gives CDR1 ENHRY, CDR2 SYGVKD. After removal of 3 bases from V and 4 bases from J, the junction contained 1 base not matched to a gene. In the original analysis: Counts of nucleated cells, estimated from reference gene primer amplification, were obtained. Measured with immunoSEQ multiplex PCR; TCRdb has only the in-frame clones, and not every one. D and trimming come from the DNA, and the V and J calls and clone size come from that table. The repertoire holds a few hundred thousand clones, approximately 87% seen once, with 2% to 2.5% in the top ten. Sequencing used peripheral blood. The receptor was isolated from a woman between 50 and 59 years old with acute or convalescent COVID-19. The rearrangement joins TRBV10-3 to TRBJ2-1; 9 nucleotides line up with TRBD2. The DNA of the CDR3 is TGTGCCATCAGTGACCTAGCGGGGTACAATGAGCAGTTCTTC. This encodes CAISDLAGYNEQFF.